This T cell receptor beta chain was documented in a study of blood T cell repertoires in COVID-19. Background on the study: Italy, Spain and the United States were the sources of the convalescent and acute COVID-19 samples.

Sequencing used immunoSEQ multiplex PCR; TCRdb keeps in-frame clones, though not all of them. The sample records around 250,000 clones, around 84% being singletons. The length of the CDR3 is 18 residues. V gave up 3 bases and J gave up 1 base; unmatched junction bases: 12. Germline V gives CDR1 SGHKS, CDR2 YYEKEE (reference sequence). This chain joins TRBV5-5 and TRBJ2-3, with 9 bases identical to TRBD2. The sequence derives from a woman aged 18-29 years with acute or convalescent COVID-19. The material sequenced was peripheral blood. CDR3 residues: CASSSGTSLTTRTDTQYF. The CDR3 DNA reads as TGTGCCAGCAGCTCCGGGACTAGCCTAACCACTCGCACAGATACGCAGTATTTT.